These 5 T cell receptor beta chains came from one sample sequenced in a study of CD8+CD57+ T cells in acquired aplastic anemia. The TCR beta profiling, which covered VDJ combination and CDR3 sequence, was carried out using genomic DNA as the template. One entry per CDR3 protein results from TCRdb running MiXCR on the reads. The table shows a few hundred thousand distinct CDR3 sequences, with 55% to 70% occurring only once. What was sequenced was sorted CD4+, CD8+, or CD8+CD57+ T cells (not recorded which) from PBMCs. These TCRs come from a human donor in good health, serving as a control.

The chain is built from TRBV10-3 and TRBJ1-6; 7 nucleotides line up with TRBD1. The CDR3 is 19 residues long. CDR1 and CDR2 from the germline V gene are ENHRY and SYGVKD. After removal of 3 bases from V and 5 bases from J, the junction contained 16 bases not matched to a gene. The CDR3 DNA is TGTGCCATCAGTGAACACGTAACAGGGGAGTTTCTCAATAATTCACCCCTCCACTTT. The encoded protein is CAISEHVTGEFLNNSPLHF.

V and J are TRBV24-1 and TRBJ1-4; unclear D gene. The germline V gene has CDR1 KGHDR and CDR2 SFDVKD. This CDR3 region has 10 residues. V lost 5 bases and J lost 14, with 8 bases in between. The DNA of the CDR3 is TGTGCCACCAGTGGGGGAAAGCTGTTTTTT. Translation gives CATSGGKLFF.

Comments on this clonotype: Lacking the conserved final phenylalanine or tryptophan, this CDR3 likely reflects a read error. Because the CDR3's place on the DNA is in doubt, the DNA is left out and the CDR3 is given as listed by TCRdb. This CDR3 is CASSWFPEGTYDQ. The J gene is TRBJ2-5, the V gene TRBV7-2; the table gives TRBD1 as D, unverified against the DNA. Looked up from germline, CDR1 is SGHTA and CDR2 is FQGNSA. The CDR3 is 13 amino acids long, termini counted.

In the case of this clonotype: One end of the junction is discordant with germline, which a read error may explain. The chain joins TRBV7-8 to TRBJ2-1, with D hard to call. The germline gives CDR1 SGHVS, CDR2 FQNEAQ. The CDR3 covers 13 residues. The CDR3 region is CASSLVDGSAPYF. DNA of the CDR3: TGTGCCAGCAGCTTAGTGGACGGGTCCGCGCCCTACTTC.

In DNA, the CDR3 is TGTGCCAGCAGCACGAAGACGGCAGACACTGAAGCTTTCTTT. Its translation is CASSTKTADTEAFF. The V gene is TRBV2, the J gene TRBJ1-1; D unresolved. CDR1 and CDR2 (germline): SNHLY, FYNNEI. The germline V and J ends were trimmed by 6 bases and 3 bases, with 14 bases remaining between them. CDR3 length equals 14 residues.